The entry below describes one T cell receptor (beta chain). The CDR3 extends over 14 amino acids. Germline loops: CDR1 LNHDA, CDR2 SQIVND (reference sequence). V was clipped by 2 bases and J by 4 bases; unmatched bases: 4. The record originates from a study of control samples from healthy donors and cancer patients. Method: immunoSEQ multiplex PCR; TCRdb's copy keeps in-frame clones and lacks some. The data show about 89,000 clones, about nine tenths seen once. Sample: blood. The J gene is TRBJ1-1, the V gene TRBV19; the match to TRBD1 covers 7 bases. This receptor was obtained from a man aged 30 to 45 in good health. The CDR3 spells CASSIIGGTTEAFF. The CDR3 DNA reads TGTGCCAGTAGTATAATAGGGGGCACCACTGAAGCTTTCTTT.